Here is one TCR beta chain with its context. This entry comes from a study of blood T cell repertoires in COVID-19. About the research overall: Acute and convalescent COVID-19 samples came from the United States, Italy and Spain. From T cells, B-cell-depleted T cells, or PBMCs came the material, which was cDNA or gDNA.

Methods used by the authors: Quantification of nucleated cells was approximated via reference gene primer amplification. TCRdb's table, derived via immunoSEQ multiplex PCR, lists solely in-frame clones and lacks some. V and J calls and clone size are those listed in that table; D and trimming were worked out from the DNA. The sample lists about 180,000 clones, approximately 91% occurring once. The CDR3 runs 16 residues. Germline V lookup: CDR1 SEHNR, CDR2 FQNEAQ (reference sequence). V lost 4 bases and J lost 0, with 14 bases in between. Sequencing was done on a sample of peripheral blood. V and J are TRBV7-9 and TRBJ2-3; possible D gene TRBD1, 6 bases. This TCR derives from a man aged 50 or older with acute or convalescent COVID-19. In DNA form, the CDR3 reads TGTGCCAGCAGCTCACCTTGGACAGCTAGCACAGATACGCAGTATTTT. The encoded protein is CASSSPWTASTDTQYF.